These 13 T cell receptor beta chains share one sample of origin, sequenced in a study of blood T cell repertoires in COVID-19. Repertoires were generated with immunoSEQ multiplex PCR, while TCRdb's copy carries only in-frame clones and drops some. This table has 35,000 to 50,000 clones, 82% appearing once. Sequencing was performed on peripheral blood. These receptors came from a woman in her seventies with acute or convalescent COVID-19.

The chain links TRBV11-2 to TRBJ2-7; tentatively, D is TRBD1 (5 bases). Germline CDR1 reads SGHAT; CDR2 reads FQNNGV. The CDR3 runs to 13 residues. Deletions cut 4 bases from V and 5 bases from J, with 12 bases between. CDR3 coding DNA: TGTGCCAGCAGCTCTTTCGGACAAAACGAGCAGTACTTC. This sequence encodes CASSSFGQNEQYF.

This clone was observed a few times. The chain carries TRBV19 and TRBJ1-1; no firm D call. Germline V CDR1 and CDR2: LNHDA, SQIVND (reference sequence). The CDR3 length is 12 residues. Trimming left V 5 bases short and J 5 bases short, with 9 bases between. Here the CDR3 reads CASSLGETEAFF. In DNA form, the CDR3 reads TGTGCCAGTAGTCTAGGTGAGACTGAAGCTTTCTTT. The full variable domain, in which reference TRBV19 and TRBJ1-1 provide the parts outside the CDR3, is DGGITQSPKYLFRKEGQNVTLSCEQNLNHDAMYWYRQDPGQGLRLIYYSQIVNDFQKGDIAEGYSVSREKKESFPLTVTSAQKNPTAFYLCASSLGETEAFFGQGTRLTVV.

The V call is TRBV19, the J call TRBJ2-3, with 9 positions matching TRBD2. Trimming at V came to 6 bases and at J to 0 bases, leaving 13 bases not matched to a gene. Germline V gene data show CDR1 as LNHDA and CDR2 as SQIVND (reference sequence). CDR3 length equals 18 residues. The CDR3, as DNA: TGTGCCAGTAGGCGGCTAGCGGGGCCCTCAACGAGCACAGATACGCAGTATTTT. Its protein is CASRRLAGPSTSTDTQYF.

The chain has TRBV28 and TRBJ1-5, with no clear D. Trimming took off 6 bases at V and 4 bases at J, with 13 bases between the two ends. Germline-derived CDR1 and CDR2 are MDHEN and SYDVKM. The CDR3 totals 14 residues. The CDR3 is CASRTLLGNQPQHF. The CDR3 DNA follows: TGTGCCAGCAGGACTCTCCTTGGAAATCAGCCCCAGCATTTT. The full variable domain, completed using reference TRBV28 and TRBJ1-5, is DVKVTQSSRYLVKRTGEKVFLECVQDMDHENMFWYRQDPGLGLRLIYFSYDVKMKEKGDIPEGYSVSREKKERFSLILESASTNQTSMYLCASRTLLGNQPQHFGDGTRLSIL.

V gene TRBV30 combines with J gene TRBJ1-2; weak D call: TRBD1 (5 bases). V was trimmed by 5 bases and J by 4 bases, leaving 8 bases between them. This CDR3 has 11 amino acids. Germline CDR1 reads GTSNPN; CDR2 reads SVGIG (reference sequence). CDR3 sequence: CAWEGPYGYTF. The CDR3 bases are TGTGCCTGGGAGGGGCCCTATGGCTACACCTTC.

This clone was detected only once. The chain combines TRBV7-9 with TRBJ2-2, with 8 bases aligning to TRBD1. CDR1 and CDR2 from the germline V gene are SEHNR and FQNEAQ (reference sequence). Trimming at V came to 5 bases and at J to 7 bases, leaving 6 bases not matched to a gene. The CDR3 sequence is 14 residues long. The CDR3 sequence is CASSRTGPDGELFF. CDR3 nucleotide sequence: TGTGCCAGCAGCCGGACAGGGCCGGACGGGGAGCTGTTTTTT.

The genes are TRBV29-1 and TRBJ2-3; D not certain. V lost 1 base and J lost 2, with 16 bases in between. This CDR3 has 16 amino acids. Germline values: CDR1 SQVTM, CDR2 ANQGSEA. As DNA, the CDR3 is TGCAGCGTTGAAGGATATGGAGCAGATAACACAGATACGCAGTATTTT. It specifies CSVEGYGADNTDTQYF.

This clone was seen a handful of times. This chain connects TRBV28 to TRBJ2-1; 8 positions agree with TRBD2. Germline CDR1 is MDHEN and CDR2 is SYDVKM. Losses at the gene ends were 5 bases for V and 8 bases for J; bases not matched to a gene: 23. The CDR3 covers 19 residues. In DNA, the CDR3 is TGTGCCAGCAGTCCGGGGAGGGTTGCTAGCGGGCCGGGCCGGCATGAGCAGTTCTTC. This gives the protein CASSPGRVASGPGRHEQFF.

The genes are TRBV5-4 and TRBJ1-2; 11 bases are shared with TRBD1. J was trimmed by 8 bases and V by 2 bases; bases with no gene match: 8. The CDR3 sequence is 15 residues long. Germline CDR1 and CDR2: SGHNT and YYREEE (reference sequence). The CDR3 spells CASSLPGQGGSGYTF. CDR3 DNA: TGTGCCAGCAGCTTACCGGGACAGGGGGGAAGCGGCTACACCTTC.

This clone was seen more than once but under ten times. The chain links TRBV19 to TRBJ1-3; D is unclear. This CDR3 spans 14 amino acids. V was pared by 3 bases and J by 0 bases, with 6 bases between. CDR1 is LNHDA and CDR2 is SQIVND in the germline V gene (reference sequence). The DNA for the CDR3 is TGTGCCAGTAGTATCAGTGACTCTGGAAACACCATATATTTT. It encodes CASSISDSGNTIYF.

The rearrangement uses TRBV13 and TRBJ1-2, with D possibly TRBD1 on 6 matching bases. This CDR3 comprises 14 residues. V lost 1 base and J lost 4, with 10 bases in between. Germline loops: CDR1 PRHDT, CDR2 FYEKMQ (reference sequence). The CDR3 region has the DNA TGTGCCAGCAGCTTAGAGGGGGGGTCCTATGGCTACACCTTC. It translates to CASSLEGGSYGYTF.

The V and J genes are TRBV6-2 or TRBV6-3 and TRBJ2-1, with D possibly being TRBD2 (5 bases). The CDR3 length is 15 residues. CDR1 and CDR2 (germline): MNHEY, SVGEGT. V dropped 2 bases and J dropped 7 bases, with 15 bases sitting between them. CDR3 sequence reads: CASSYKRFPRNEQFF. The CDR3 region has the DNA TGTGCCAGCAGTTACAAGCGGTTTCCCAGAAATGAGCAGTTCTTC.

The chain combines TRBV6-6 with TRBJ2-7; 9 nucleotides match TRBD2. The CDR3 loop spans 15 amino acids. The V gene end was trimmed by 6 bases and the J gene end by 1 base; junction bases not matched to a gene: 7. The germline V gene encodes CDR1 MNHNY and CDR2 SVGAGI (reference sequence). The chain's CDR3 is CASSPKAGGSYEQYF. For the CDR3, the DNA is TGTGCCAGCAGCCCCAAGGCGGGAGGGTCCTACGAGCAGTACTTC.